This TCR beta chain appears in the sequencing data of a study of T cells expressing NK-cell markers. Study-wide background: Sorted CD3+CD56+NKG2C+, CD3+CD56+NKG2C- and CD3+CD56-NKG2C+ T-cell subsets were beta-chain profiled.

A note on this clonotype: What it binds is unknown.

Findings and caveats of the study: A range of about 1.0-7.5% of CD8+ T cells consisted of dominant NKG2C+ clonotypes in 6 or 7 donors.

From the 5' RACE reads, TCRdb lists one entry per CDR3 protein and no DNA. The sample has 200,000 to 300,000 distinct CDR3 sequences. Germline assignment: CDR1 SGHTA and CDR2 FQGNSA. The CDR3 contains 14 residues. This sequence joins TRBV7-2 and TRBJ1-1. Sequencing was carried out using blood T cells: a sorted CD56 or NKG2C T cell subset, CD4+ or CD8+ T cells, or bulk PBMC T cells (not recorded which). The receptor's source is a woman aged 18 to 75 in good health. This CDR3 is CASSLASLYTEAFF.